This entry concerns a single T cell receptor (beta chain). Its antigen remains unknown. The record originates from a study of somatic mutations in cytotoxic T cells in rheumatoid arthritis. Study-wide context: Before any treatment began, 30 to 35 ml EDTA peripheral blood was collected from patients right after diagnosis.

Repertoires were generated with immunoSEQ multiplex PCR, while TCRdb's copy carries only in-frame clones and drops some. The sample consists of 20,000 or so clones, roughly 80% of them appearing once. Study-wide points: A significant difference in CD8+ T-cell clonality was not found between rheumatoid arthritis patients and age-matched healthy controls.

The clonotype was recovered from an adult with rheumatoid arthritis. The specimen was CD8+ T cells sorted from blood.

CDR3 in amino acids: CASSGSGFYNEQFF. Written as DNA, the CDR3 is TGTGCCAGCAGTGGTAGCGGGTTCTACAATGAGCAGTTCTTC. The J gene is TRBJ2-1, the V gene TRBV11-1; 7 bases line up with TRBD2. V was pared by 6 bases and J by 3 bases, with 5 bases of the junction left unmatched. This CDR3 contains 14 residues. CDR1 is SGHAT, CDR2 FQDESV, per germline (reference sequence).